Included here is one T cell receptor (beta chain) sequence, with context. Building the TCR beta libraries relied on iRepertoire HTBI primers, and CDR3 regions underwent Arm-PCR. Original analysis: Sample data revealed about 62 TRBV and over twelve TRBJ segments. TCRdb re-derived calls from the multiplex PCR reads in MiXCR, one entry per CDR3 protein. These V and J calls originate from TCRdb's pipeline instead of the authors' own analysis. The sample consists of some 600,000 distinct CDR3 sequences, 15% to 20% of them appearing once. Germline-derived CDR1 and CDR2 are DFQATT and SNEGSKA (reference sequence). V shed 5 bases and J 0 bases; nucleotides not matched to a gene: 6. This CDR3 has 16 residues. The source of the sample is a study of regulatory T cells in long-lasting Graves disease. The sample's time point: newly diagnosed GD, antithyroid drugs for less than 3 months. RNA isolated from PBMCs was used to make the TCR library. Per American Thyroid Association guidelines, Graves' disease was diagnosed.

In addition, the sample was reused for a study of T cells in Graves' hyperthyroidism and ophthalmopathy.

The TCR comes from a young man with Graves disease. V gene TRBV20-1 combines with J gene TRBJ2-7; 14 nucleotides match TRBD2. The sequencing used peripheral blood mononuclear cells (PBMCs), collected at new diagnosis, from a patient treated with antithyroid drugs. The CDR3 DNA is TGCAGTGCTCGGACTAGCGGGAGGACTCGCTCCTACGAGCAGTACTTC. Translated, it gives CSARTSGRTRSYEQYF.